The 21 T cell receptor beta chains in this list originate from one sample, sequenced in a study of blood T cell repertoires in COVID-19. This table comes from immunoSEQ multiplex PCR, and its TCRdb copy is limited to in-frame clones, with some not included. The sample includes roughly 80,000 clones, 82% of them seen just once. Sequencing was performed on peripheral blood. The receptors were gathered from a human donor in a cohort sampled during active COVID-19.

This rearrangement joins TRBV18 to TRBJ1-1; D unresolved. This CDR3 is 14 amino acids long. Germline CDR1 and CDR2: KGHSH and LQKENI. V lost 2 bases, J lost 4 bases, and 11 bases lay in between. The CDR3 sequence is CASSPGVRGTEAFF. CDR3 coding DNA: TGTGCCAGCTCACCAGGGGTTCGGGGCACTGAAGCTTTCTTT.

The chain combines TRBV3-1 (or the pseudogene TRBV3-2) with TRBJ1-3; 7 positions match TRBD1. The ends lost 1 base at V and 4 bases at J; junction bases unmatched: 7. Germline V gene lookup returns CDR1 LGHDT and CDR2 YNNKEL (reference sequence). The length of the CDR3 is 16 residues. The CDR3 DNA sequence: TGTGCCAGCAGCCAAGGTTTCAGGGGGGAAGGAAACACCATATATTTT. Its protein is CASSQGFRGEGNTIYF.

The CDR3 here is CASGNAGTYSEAFF. The CDR3 DNA sequence: TGTGCCAGCGGAAACGCCGGGACTTACTCCGAAGCTTTCTTT. V is TRBV28 and J is TRBJ1-1; D may be TRBD1 (5 bases). From germline, CDR1 is MDHEN and CDR2 SYDVKM. This CDR3 is built from 14 residues. Trimming stripped 8 bases from V and 8 bases from J, with 21 bases between.

The chain links TRBV20-1 to TRBJ1-1, with a tentative D call TRBD1 (5 bases). The CDR3 loop spans 14 amino acids. The germline CDR1 and CDR2 sequences are DFQATT and SNEGSKA (reference sequence). V dropped 3 bases and J dropped 6 bases, with 17 bases sitting between them. The CDR3 DNA sequence: TGCAGTGCTAGTTCGGCGTCAGGGTCTTCTGAAGCTTTCTTT. It codes for CSASSASGSSEAFF.

This clone is a singleton in its sample. The chain recombines TRBV28 with TRBJ1-1; the D is unclear. CDR1 is MDHEN and CDR2 is SYDVKM in the germline V gene. Trimming took 6 bases from V and 0 from J, leaving 8 bases between them. This CDR3 has 13 residues. CDR3 region: CASRVQMNTEAFF. CDR3 DNA: TGTGCCAGCAGGGTACAAATGAACACTGAAGCTTTCTTT.

CDR3 residues: CAINGQGARETQYF. The CDR3 nucleotides are TGTGCCATCAACGGACAGGGGGCACGGGAGACCCAGTACTTC. The gene calls are TRBV10-3 and TRBJ2-5, with 11 bases lining up with TRBD1. CDR3 length equals 14 residues. J gave up 5 bases and V 7 bases, and 6 bases lay outside the gene matches. The V gene's germline CDR1 is ENHRY and CDR2 SYGVKD.

The chain couples TRBV5-1 to TRBJ2-2; TRBD2 matches at 7 bases. V dropped 0 bases and J dropped 3; count of bases not matched to a gene: 11. Germline V gene data show CDR1 as SGHRS and CDR2 as YFSETQ. The CDR3 is 18 residues long. CDR3 coding DNA: TGCGCCAGCAGCTTGGGCCTTAAGACGGGGGGACACACCGGGGAGCTGTTTTTT. Translated, it gives CASSLGLKTGGHTGELFF.

The chain combines TRBV14 with TRBJ2-1; D not certain. Germline-derived CDR1 and CDR2 are SGHDN and FVKESK. With 4 bases removed from V and 5 bases from J, the gap between germline ends came to 15 bases. The CDR3 length is 15 residues. CDR3 residues: CASSPTRVNHNEQFF. The CDR3 DNA sequence: TGTGCCAGCAGCCCTACCCGGGTTAATCACAATGAGCAGTTCTTC.

This rearrangement joins TRBV18 to TRBJ1-1; no clear D. The CDR3 contains 15 residues. Germline V CDR1 and CDR2: KGHSH, LQKENI. The V end lost 6 bases, the J end lost 4 bases, and 18 bases lay between the germline ends. CDR3 DNA: TGTGCCAGCTCCGACCAGCCCCCACCGGGCACTGAAGCTTTCTTT. Its translation: CASSDQPPPGTEAFF.

The genes are TRBV24-1 and TRBJ2-5, with 7 nucleotides matching TRBD1. Germline CDR1 KGHDR, CDR2 SFDVKD. This CDR3 is built from 15 residues. V was clipped by 1 base and J by 3 bases; unmatched bases: 4. CDR3 sequence reads: CATSDFRDSEETQYF. The CDR3 nucleotides read TGTGCCACCAGTGATTTTCGGGACAGTGAAGAGACCCAGTACTTC.

This clone was recorded only once. The chain combines TRBV24-1 with TRBJ2-2; 11 bases are a match to TRBD1. V shed 4 bases, J shed 4 bases, and the junction held 7 bases outside the gene matches. The germline V gene encodes CDR1 KGHDR and CDR2 SFDVKD. The CDR3 runs 17 residues. CDR3 region: CATSDLRTGGITGELFF. The CDR3 DNA reads TGTGCCACCAGTGACTTGAGGACAGGGGGCATCACCGGGGAGCTGTTTTTT.

The genes are TRBV28 and TRBJ1-5; D is unclear. V lost 6 bases and J lost 4, with 16 bases in between. CDR1 MDHEN and CDR2 SYDVKM come from the germline V gene. The CDR3 extends over 15 amino acids. CDR3 DNA sequence: TGTGCCAGCAGCCGGGTCTACCTTTATAATCAGCCCCAGCATTTT. It yields the protein CASSRVYLYNQPQHF.

The chain combines TRBV9 with TRBJ2-2; 8 bases line up with TRBD2. CDR3 length equals 16 residues. V lost 3 bases to trimming and J lost 5 bases; unmatched junction nucleotides: 9. Germline assignment: CDR1 SGDLS and CDR2 YYNGEE. The CDR3 sequence is CASSADLAGGTGELFF. CDR3 sequence (DNA): TGTGCCAGCAGCGCCGACTTGGCGGGGGGAACCGGGGAGCTGTTTTTT. The whole variable domain, remainder taken from reference TRBV9 and TRBJ2-2, is DSGVTQTPKHLITATGQRVTLRCSPRSGDLSVYWYQQSLDQGLQFLIQYYNGEERAKGNILERFSAQQFPDLHSELNLSSLELGDSALYFCASSADLAGGTGELFFGEGSRLTVL.

The CDR3 DNA reads as TGCGCCAGCAGCCAAGAGACTGCAGGGTGGCGGTACTTC. Its translation is CASSQETAGWRYF. The rearrangement links TRBV4-1 to TRBJ2-7; a possible D gene is TRBD1 (5 bases). Trimming pared 0 bases from V and 12 bases from J, leaving 15 bases between. The CDR3 length is 13 residues. Germline loops: CDR1 MGHRA, CDR2 YSYEKL.

This clone was seen a few times. CDR3 sequence reads: CASSRQTGGAGNYGYTF. The CDR3 nucleotides read TGTGCCAGCAGCCGCCAGACAGGGGGCGCCGGGAACTATGGCTACACCTTC. The chain joins TRBV7-2 to TRBJ1-2; 10 nucleotides line up with TRBD1. Germline assignment: CDR1 SGHTA and CDR2 FQGNSA. V lost 5 bases, J lost 2 bases, and 11 bases stayed unmatched. This CDR3 contains 17 residues.

This clone was seen just once. The gene calls are TRBV24-1 and TRBJ2-1; 13 bases match TRBD2. The J segment lost 8 bases and the V segment lost 5 bases, leaving 2 bases of the junction unmatched. From germline, CDR1 is KGHDR and CDR2 SFDVKD. The CDR3 loop spans 14 amino acids. This CDR3 reads CATSGLAGGDEQFF. As DNA, the CDR3 is TGTGCCACCAGTGGACTAGCGGGGGGTGATGAGCAGTTCTTC.

This clone has just one count. This chain uses TRBV3-1 (or the pseudogene TRBV3-2) with TRBJ1-4; D remains ambiguous. V lost 0 bases and J lost 8, with 10 bases in between. The length of the CDR3 is 14 residues. CDR1 LGHDT and CDR2 YNNKEL come from the germline V gene (reference sequence). The CDR3 protein is CASSQDGSREKLFF. In nucleotides, the CDR3 is TGTGCCAGCAGCCAAGACGGGAGCAGGGAAAAACTGTTTTTT.

The chain is built from TRBV27 and TRBJ2-5; 9 bases map to TRBD1. The V and J ends lost 3 bases and 3 bases, in that order; junction bases with no gene match: 8. The CDR3 totals 16 residues. The germline gives CDR1 MNHEY, CDR2 SMNVEV (reference sequence). This CDR3 is CASSLLPGTGKETQYF. The CDR3 DNA reads as TGTGCCAGCAGTTTGTTACCCGGGACAGGGAAAGAGACCCAGTACTTC.

The chain employs TRBV6-5 and TRBJ2-7; no firm D call. Germline loops: CDR1 MNHEY, CDR2 SVGAGI. Trimming left V 2 bases short and J 5 bases short, with 13 bases between. CDR3 length equals 14 residues. The DNA for the CDR3 is TGTGCCAGCAGTTACGGGTCGAGGCCCCACGAGCAGTACTTC. This codes for CASSYGSRPHEQYF.

The V gene is TRBV7-9, the J gene TRBJ2-2, with a possible D match to TRBD1 (5 bases). This CDR3 is 15 amino acids long. Deletions cut 2 bases from V and 1 base from J, with 8 bases between. Germline V CDR1 and CDR2: SEHNR, FQNEAQ (reference sequence). CDR3 loop: CASSLRQGNTGELFF. The CDR3 nucleotides are TGTGCCAGCAGCTTACGTCAGGGGAACACCGGGGAGCTGTTTTTT.

J is TRBJ2-2 and V is TRBV24-1; 10 bases fit TRBD1. Germline V CDR1 and CDR2: KGHDR, SFDVKD. With V trimmed by 3 bases and J by 5 bases, 8 bases remained unmatched. The CDR3 runs to 17 residues. The DNA of the CDR3 is TGTGCCACCAGTGATGCCCCGGGACAGGGGCGGACCGGGGAGCTGTTTTTT. As protein: CATSDAPGQGRTGELFF.